The rows below give T cell receptor beta chains drawn from one sample of a study of patients and donors after allogeneic stem cell transplantation. Each CDR3 protein is one row after TCRdb ran MiXCR on the RT-PCR reads. The sample holds around 150,000 distinct CDR3 sequences, over 30% seen once. Sequenced: blood, either unsorted or a sorted T cell fraction (not recorded which). These TCRs come from a human donor who was either an allogeneic HSCT recipient or a stem cell or donor lymphocyte infusion donor (not recorded which). It is not recorded whose cells these are; they may come from a transplant donor. The CDR3 runs from the conserved cysteine through the conserved F or W. The order of the fields is D gene, V gene, J gene, clone size, CDR3 DNA, CDR3 protein. D genes are given only for firm matches. Clone size is given for some rows only: seen once, a few or many times, or a class if the clone is expanded.

NA,TRBV6-5,TRBJ1-1,NA,TGTGCCAGCAGTTACCTTCGGGGGGTAGGCACTGAAGCTTTCTTT,CASSYLRGVGTEAFF
NA,TRBV2,TRBJ2-2,NA,TGTGCCAGCATAAACACCGGGGAGCTGTTTTTT,CASINTGELFF
NA,TRBV7-7,TRBJ2-3,NA,TGTGCTAGCAGCTTGACTGGCCCCGGAGATACGCAGTATTTT,CASSLTGPGDTQYF
NA,TRBV12-3/TRBV12-4,TRBJ1-4,few,TGTGCCACCAAGCAGAGTGAAAAACTGTTTTTT,CATKQSEKLFF
NA,TRBV12-3/TRBV12-4,TRBJ1-1,few,TGTGCCAGCAGTCCCTTTGGCCCTTTGAACACTGAAGCTTTCTTT,CASSPFGPLNTEAFF
TRBD1,TRBV6-2/TRBV6-3,TRBJ2-7,few,TGTGCCAGCAGAGGTGGGACAGGGAGCCACGAGCAGTACTTC,CASRGGTGSHEQYF
NA,TRBV27,TRBJ1-1,few,TGTGCCAGCAGAAAAATTCCCAGCCTCAACACTGAAGCTTTCTTT,CASRKIPSLNTEAFF
NA,TRBV11-2,TRBJ2-1,NA,TGTGCCAGCAGCTCAGATTACAATGAGCAGTTCTTC,CASSSDYNEQFF
NA,TRBV20-1,TRBJ1-4,NA,TGCAGTGCTAGAAAGGGAGTGACTAATGAAAAACTGTTTTTT,CSARKGVTNEKLFF
NA,TRBV10-3,TRBJ1-1,NA,TGTGCCATCAGTGGTCAGGGGAACACTGAAGCTTTCTTT,CAISGQGNTEAFF
NA,TRBV7-2,TRBJ1-2,NA,TGTGCCAGCAGCTTCGGTAGGGGGAGTCATGGCTACACCTTC,CASSFGRGSHGYTF
NA,TRBV7-2,TRBJ1-3,few,TGTGCCAGCAGCTTATCTCGGGGCTCTGGAAACACCATATATTTT,CASSLSRGSGNTIYF
NA,TRBV6-2/TRBV6-3,TRBJ1-2,NA,TGTGCCAGCAGTCTAACCGGGACACCGGATGGCTACACCTTC,CASSLTGTPDGYTF
NA,TRBV12-3/TRBV12-4,TRBJ1-1,NA,TGTGCCAGCAGTTTAAGTATAGGTAGGACTGAAGCTTTCTTT,CASSLSIGRTEAFF
TRBD1,TRBV10-3,TRBJ2-5,NA,TGTGCCATCAGTGAAGTCACAGGGGGACTTCAAGAGACCCAGTACTTC,CAISEVTGGLQETQYF
NA,TRBV7-9,TRBJ2-2,few,TGTGCCAGCAGCCGACAAGCCTTGACCGCGAACACCGGGGAGCTGTTTTTT,CASSRQALTANTGELFF
TRBD2,TRBV6-6,TRBJ2-4,NA,TGTGCCAGCAGTCCCCAATTAGCGGGGTACCAAAACATTCAGTACTTC,CASSPQLAGYQNIQYF
NA,TRBV12-3/TRBV12-4,TRBJ2-3,NA,TGTGCCAGCAGTTTCGACCCGGGCACAGATACGCAGTATTTT,CASSFDPGTDTQYF
NA,TRBV7-9,TRBJ1-1,few,TGTGCCAGCACCGACATTGAGAGGGAAGCTTTCTTT,CASTDIEREAFF
NA,TRBV25-1,TRBJ2-7,few,TGTGCCAGCAGTTGGGGGAGAGAGCAGTACTTC,CASSWGREQYF
NA,TRBV13,TRBJ2-1,once,TGTGCCAGCAGCTTGGGAATATCTGGAGACAATGAGCAGTTCTTC,CASSLGISGDNEQFF
NA,TRBV20-1,TRBJ1-1,NA,TGCAGTGCTCGACATAATGGGGTCCTGAGCACTGAAGCTTTCTTT,CSARHNGVLSTEAFF
TRBD1,TRBV12-3/TRBV12-4,TRBJ1-5,few,TGTGCCAGCAGTCCACTACAGGGGGGGAATCAGCCCCAGCATTTT,CASSPLQGGNQPQHF
NA,TRBV19,TRBJ2-2,NA,TGTGCCAGTACCGACCATTTGCGGGTAAACACCGGGGAGCTGTTTTTT,CASTDHLRVNTGELFF
NA,TRBV10-3,TRBJ2-3,once,TGTGCCATCAGTGCGACGAAGGGGGATTTGACAGATACGCAGTATTTT,CAISATKGDLTDTQYF
TRBD1,TRBV20-1,TRBJ1-5,NA,TGCAGTGCTCGGACAGGCCTCAATCAGCCCCAGCATTTT,CSARTGLNQPQHF
TRBD2,TRBV10-3,TRBJ2-5,NA,TGTGCCATCAGTGGCCTAGCGGGGGTCCGAGAGACCCAGTACTTC,CAISGLAGVRETQYF
TRBD2,TRBV5-6,TRBJ2-7,NA,TGTGCCAGCAGCTTCCGACGAGGACTAGTTTCCGAGCAGTACTTC,CASSFRRGLVSEQYF
NA,TRBV10-3,TRBJ2-5,NA,TGTGCCATCAGTGATTTAGACGGGGGGCTAAAAGAGACCCAGTACTTC,CAISDLDGGLKETQYF
TRBD1,TRBV5-1,TRBJ1-1,many,TGCGCCAGCAGCCCCGGACAGGCCGGGGCCACTGAAGCTTTCTTT,CASSPGQAGATEAFF
NA,TRBV28,TRBJ1-1,NA,TGTGCCAGCAGTTATTCGACAGACTCGGAAGCTTTCTTT,CASSYSTDSEAFF
NA,TRBV7-9,TRBJ1-6,NA,TGTGCCAGCAGCTTAGCTGGGCATAATTCACCCCTCCACTTT,CASSLAGHNSPLHF
NA,TRBV29-1,TRBJ1-2,NA,TGCAGCGCCCGGGACACCCCTGGCTACACCTTC,CSARDTPGYTF
NA,TRBV7-2,TRBJ1-2,NA,TGTGCCAGCAGCTTAGGGGGCAGTGGCACCTCCTATGGCTACACCTTC,CASSLGGSGTSYGYTF
NA,TRBV20-1,TRBJ1-3,NA,TGCAGTGCCCAGACCCTTTCTGGAAACACCATATATTTT,CSAQTLSGNTIYF
NA,TRBV12-3/TRBV12-4,TRBJ1-2,NA,TGTGCCAGCAGTCCCCTGGGGGGGAACGGCTATGGCTACACCTTC,CASSPLGGNGYGYTF
NA,TRBV6-2/TRBV6-3,TRBJ1-2,NA,TGTGCTGTCCGGGAGACAGCTAACTATGGCTACACCTTC,CAVRETANYGYTF
TRBD2,TRBV20-1,TRBJ2-3,NA,TGCAGTGCCCGAAGGGCTAGCGGGGGGGCGTGGGATACGCAGTATTTT,CSARRASGGAWDTQYF
NA,TRBV5-1,TRBJ1-1,NA,TGCGCCAGCAGCTTTGTGGGACCAAGCTCGAACACTGAAGCTTTCTTT,CASSFVGPSSNTEAFF
NA,TRBV7-6,TRBJ1-4,NA,TGTGCCAGCAGCTTAACAGGGCTTAATGAAAAACTGTTTTTT,CASSLTGLNEKLFF
TRBD2,TRBV12-3/TRBV12-4,TRBJ2-5,NA,TGTGCCAGCAGAGACGGGAGGGGGACCCAGTACTTC,CASRDGRGTQYF
NA,TRBV5-1,TRBJ1-6,NA,TGCGCCAGCAGCTTCGCTGGAAGAGGGGCGTCGGATTCACCCCTCCACTTT,CASSFAGRGASDSPLHF
NA,TRBV4-3,TRBJ2-7,many,TGCGCCAGCAGCCTTAGGACATTGAGCTCCTACGAGCAGTACTTC,CASSLRTLSSYEQYF
TRBD1,TRBV9,TRBJ1-5,NA,TGTGCCAGCAGCCCAGGGACAGCCCAGCCCCAGCATTTT,CASSPGTAQPQHF
NA,TRBV7-7,TRBJ2-2,NA,TGTGCTAGCAGCTTAGGGGCAGGAAGCCACACCGGGGAGCTGTTTTTT,CASSLGAGSHTGELFF
NA,TRBV28,TRBJ2-3,few,TGTGCCAGCAGCAGCCTAGGGGGACTGGATAAGGATACGCAGTATTTT,CASSSLGGLDKDTQYF
TRBD1,TRBV15,TRBJ1-2,NA,TGTGCCACCAGGGGACAGTCCGGGACAGATTTTAACTATGGCTACACCTTC,CATRGQSGTDFNYGYTF
TRBD1,TRBV12-3/TRBV12-4,TRBJ1-4,NA,TGTGCCAGCAGTCCGACAGGGACGGGTGAAAAACTGTTTTTT,CASSPTGTGEKLFF
NA,TRBV7-2,TRBJ1-5,few,TGTGCCAGCAGCTTAGGTGGGGTGACCAATCAGCCCCAGCATTTT,CASSLGGVTNQPQHF
NA,TRBV12-3/TRBV12-4,TRBJ1-6,NA,TGTGCCAGCAGCCAGACGGGGGGAAGCTCACCCCTCCACTTT,CASSQTGGSSPLHF